This TCR beta chain was sequenced for a study of cytotoxic CD8 clonotypes in ibrutinib-treated CLL. This CDR3 has 16 amino acids. Germline trimming cut 6 bases from V and 2 bases from J; bases unmatched to any gene: 11. Germline CDR1 MNHEY, CDR2 SMNVEV (reference sequence). Sequenced by immunoSEQ multiplex PCR; TCRdb stores in-frame clones only, minus some. This table holds around 25,000 clones, 55% to 70% found once. This clone was seen a few times. Sample: PBMCs, taken at disease progression, from a patient treated with ibrutinib. The clonotype was recovered from a human donor with chronic lymphocytic leukemia. J is TRBJ2-7 and V is TRBV27; 9 bases are shared with TRBD1. The CDR3 sequence is CASSLAAGTGPYEQYF. CDR3 coding DNA: TGTGCCAGCAGCTTAGCAGCAGGGACAGGGCCCTACGAGCAGTACTTC.